Listed below are T cell receptor beta chains from one sample, sequenced in a study of T cell repertoires in cytomegalovirus infection. MiXCR, run by TCRdb on the reads, gives a single entry per CDR3 protein. The sample yields roughly 500,000 distinct CDR3 sequences, about 33% seen once. Antigens for these TCRs are unknown. Specimen: cultured PBMCs, collected from culture after CMV antigen stimulation. These receptors were collected from a human donor in good health (CMV status not recorded). Some clones in this sample may be carry-over from other donors' samples. Both conserved end residues are part of each CDR3. The order of the fields is D gene, CDR3 length, J gene, clone size, V gene, CDR3 protein, CDR3 DNA. The D gene is left open where the match is weak. Size is stated for part of the rows, as once, few or many counts, or as a class when the clone is expanded.

D: TRBD2
length: 16
J: TRBJ2-1
size: .
V: TRBV24-1
CDR3: CATSDLLAGGSNEQFF
DNA: TGTGCCACCAGTGATCTACTAGCGGGAGGGAGCAATGAGCAGTTCTTC

D: .
length: 14
J: TRBJ2-7
size: .
V: TRBV12-3/TRBV12-4
CDR3: CASSLAGPSYEQYF
DNA: TGTGCCAGCAGTTTAGCGGGACCCTCCTACGAGCAGTACTTC

D: .
length: 11
J: TRBJ2-7
size: .
V: TRBV10-3
CDR3: CAISDLGEQYF
DNA: TGTGCCATCAGTGATTTGGGCGAGCAGTACTTC

D: .
length: 18
J: TRBJ2-7
size: many
V: TRBV7-2
CDR3: CASSFNQNGLPKAYEQYF
DNA: TGTGCCAGCAGCTTTAACCAAAACGGCCTCCCAAAGGCCTACGAGCAGTACTTC

D: .
length: 16
J: TRBJ2-3
size: few
V: TRBV7-2
CDR3: CASSSRLATSTDTQYF
DNA: TGTGCCAGCAGCTCGCGATTAGCAACCAGCACAGATACGCAGTATTTT

D: .
length: 18
J: TRBJ1-4
size: once
V: TRBV12-3/TRBV12-4
CDR3: CASSLARLRGKTNEKLFF
DNA: TGTGCCAGCAGTTTAGCGAGGTTAAGGGGGAAAACTAATGAAAAACTGTTTTTT

D: TRBD1
length: 16
J: TRBJ2-4
size: .
V: TRBV30
CDR3: CAWAGGDGRRENIQYF
DNA: TGTGCCTGGGCAGGGGGCGATGGGAGAAGGGAAAACATTCAGTACTTC

D: TRBD1
length: 15
J: TRBJ2-1
size: .
V: TRBV19
CDR3: CASSIMTGLSNEQFF
DNA: TGTGCCAGTAGTATAATGACAGGGCTAAGCAATGAGCAGTTCTTC

D: .
length: 15
J: TRBJ1-1
size: few
V: TRBV12-3/TRBV12-4
CDR3: CASSKNMWRNTEAFF
DNA: TGTGCCAGCAGTAAGAACATGTGGAGGAACACTGAAGCTTTCTTT

D: .
length: 14
J: TRBJ2-3
size: few
V: TRBV7-9
CDR3: CASTSSIVGDTQYF
DNA: TGTGCCAGCACCTCATCCATAGTGGGAGATACGCAGTATTTT

D: .
length: 13
J: TRBJ2-7
size: .
V: TRBV7-9
CDR3: CASSWEQLYEQYF
DNA: TGTGCCAGCAGCTGGGAACAGCTCTACGAGCAGTACTTC

D: TRBD1
length: 15
J: TRBJ1-2
size: .
V: TRBV4-1
CDR3: CASSQDGQGGYGYTF
DNA: TGCGCCAGCAGCCAAGATGGACAGGGGGGCTATGGCTACACCTTC

D: .
length: 14
J: TRBJ2-5
size: .
V: TRBV7-2
CDR3: CASTPPSGTETQYF
DNA: TGTGCCAGCACCCCCCCTTCCGGGACGGAGACCCAGTACTTC

D: .
length: 15
J: TRBJ1-4
size: many
V: TRBV28
CDR3: CASRTQIKMREKLFF
DNA: TGTGCCAGCAGAACCCAAATTAAGATGCGGGAAAAACTGTTTTTT

D: TRBD2
length: 14
J: TRBJ2-3
size: few
V: TRBV20-1
CDR3: CSAKLAGGTDTQYF
DNA: TGCAGTGCTAAGCTAGCGGGAGGTACAGATACGCAGTATTTT

D: .
length: 13
J: TRBJ1-5
size: .
V: TRBV27
CDR3: CASSQWGPQPQHF
DNA: TGTGCCAGCAGCCAGTGGGGGCCTCAGCCCCAGCATTTT

D: TRBD2
length: 20
J: TRBJ2-1
size: few
V: TRBV11-3
CDR3: CASSFSQGGAAGDNYNEQFF
DNA: TGTGCCAGCAGCTTCTCTCAGGGTGGAGCAGCGGGAGACAACTACAATGAGCAGTTCTTC

D: TRBD2
length: 14
J: TRBJ2-1
size: .
V: TRBV20-1
CDR3: CSGIGLAGRYEQFF
DNA: TGCAGTGGCATAGGACTAGCGGGAAGGTATGAGCAGTTCTTC

D: TRBD1
length: 15
J: TRBJ2-6
size: .
V: TRBV20-1
CDR3: CSARDRGSGANVLTF
DNA: TGCAGTGCTAGGGACAGGGGATCTGGGGCCAACGTCCTGACTTTC

D: TRBD1
length: 17
J: TRBJ1-1
size: few
V: TRBV11-3
CDR3: CASSQWDRPAMNTEAFF
DNA: TGTGCCAGCAGCCAATGGGACAGACCAGCCATGAACACTGAAGCTTTCTTT

D: .
length: 15
J: TRBJ1-1
size: .
V: TRBV7-9
CDR3: CASSLEGGIRTEAFF
DNA: TGTGCCAGCAGCTTAGAGGGGGGGATTAGGACTGAAGCTTTCTTT

D: .
length: 16
J: TRBJ1-2
size: few
V: TRBV19
CDR3: CASIRDSYGTNYGYTF
DNA: TGTGCCAGTATCCGGGATTCTTACGGGACCAACTATGGCTACACCTTC

D: .
length: 13
J: TRBJ2-2
size: .
V: TRBV11-2
CDR3: CASSSVHTGELFF
DNA: TGTGCCAGCAGCTCAGTCCACACCGGGGAGCTGTTTTTT

D: TRBD1
length: 15
J: TRBJ2-7
size: .
V: TRBV19
CDR3: CASSMSQDRVHEQYF
DNA: TGTGCCAGTAGTATGTCCCAGGACAGGGTCCACGAGCAGTACTTC

D: TRBD1
length: 14
J: TRBJ1-1
size: .
V: TRBV12-3/TRBV12-4
CDR3: CASSYTGGNTEAFF
DNA: TGTGCCAGCAGTTACACAGGGGGGAACACTGAAGCTTTCTTT

D: .
length: 12
J: TRBJ1-5
size: .
V: TRBV6-6
CDR3: CASSYSYEPQHF
DNA: TGTGCCAGCAGTTACTCATATGAGCCCCAGCATTTT

D: .
length: 16
J: TRBJ2-1
size: .
V: TRBV4-2
CDR3: CASSQYRGGLNNEQFF
DNA: TGTGCCAGCAGCCAATATCGCGGGGGCTTAAACAATGAGCAGTTCTTC

D: .
length: 18
J: TRBJ2-2
size: many
V: TRBV28
CDR3: CASSFNPGRSTNTGELFF
DNA: TGTGCCAGCAGTTTCAACCCAGGGCGTTCGACGAACACCGGGGAGCTGTTTTTT

D: .
length: 15
J: TRBJ1-4
size: .
V: TRBV4-1
CDR3: CASSQLEQTNEKLFF
DNA: TGCGCCAGCAGCCAATTGGAGCAAACTAATGAAAAACTGTTTTTT

D: TRBD1
length: 16
J: TRBJ1-2
size: once
V: TRBV19
CDR3: CASRYRDRVGNYGYTF
DNA: TGTGCCAGTAGATACCGGGACAGGGTAGGCAACTATGGCTACACCTTC

D: TRBD1
length: 16
J: TRBJ2-1
size: few
V: TRBV19
CDR3: CASSIDPGQGSDEQFF
DNA: TGTGCCAGTAGTATAGATCCGGGACAGGGGTCCGATGAGCAGTTCTTC

D: TRBD1
length: 16
J: TRBJ2-3
size: few
V: TRBV7-4
CDR3: CASSSDRGPRTDTQYF
DNA: TGTGCCAGCAGCAGTGACAGGGGGCCCCGCACAGATACGCAGTATTTT

D: .
length: 16
J: TRBJ2-4
size: once
V: TRBV12-3/TRBV12-4
CDR3: CASSLEGGAPKNIQYF
DNA: TGTGCCAGCAGTTTAGAGGGGGGGGCGCCCAAAAACATTCAGTACTTC

D: .
length: 17
J: TRBJ2-5
size: .
V: TRBV20-1
CDR3: CSARAPFGSAVQETQYF
DNA: TGCAGTGCTAGAGCTCCCTTCGGCTCAGCGGTCCAAGAGACCCAGTACTTC

D: .
length: 17
J: TRBJ1-1
size: .
V: TRBV7-2
CDR3: CASSLGDFRGWNTEAFF
DNA: TGTGCCAGCAGCTTAGGGGATTTCAGGGGATGGAACACTGAAGCTTTCTTT

D: .
length: 14
J: TRBJ2-5
size: .
V: TRBV11-3
CDR3: CALGGRLVEETQYF
DNA: TGTGCCCTCGGGGGCCGGTTAGTCGAAGAGACCCAGTACTTC

D: .
length: 14
J: TRBJ2-1
size: .
V: TRBV10-3
CDR3: CAISESSSLNEQFF
DNA: TGTGCCATCAGTGAGTCGTCTAGCCTCAATGAGCAGTTCTTC

D: .
length: 12
J: TRBJ1-1
size: once
V: TRBV19
CDR3: CASRPTPGEAFF
DNA: TGTGCCAGTAGGCCTACTCCCGGCGAAGCTTTCTTT

D: .
length: 13
J: TRBJ2-3
size: .
V: TRBV12-5
CDR3: CASGLVVSDTQYF
DNA: TGTGCTAGTGGTTTGGTAGTATCGGATACGCAGTATTTT

D: TRBD1
length: 13
J: TRBJ2-5
size: .
V: TRBV6-1
CDR3: CASGTTGPETQYF
DNA: TGTGCCAGCGGAACGACAGGGCCGGAGACCCAGTACTTC

D: TRBD2
length: 14
J: TRBJ2-1
size: few
V: TRBV20-1
CDR3: CSADGTSGKNEQFF
DNA: TGCAGTGCGGACGGGACTAGCGGGAAGAATGAGCAGTTCTTC

D: TRBD2
length: 17
J: TRBJ2-3
size: .
V: TRBV4-1
CDR3: CASSRPGSSSGGVTQYF
DNA: TGCGCCAGCAGCCGCCCCGGCAGCTCTAGCGGAGGGGTTACGCAGTATTTT

D: TRBD2
length: 14
J: TRBJ2-7
size: many
V: TRBV7-2
CDR3: CASSSPGGGREQYF
DNA: TGTGCCAGCAGCTCCCCGGGCGGGGGGCGCGAGCAGTACTTC

D: .
length: 13
J: TRBJ2-7
size: .
V: TRBV27
CDR3: CASSFQAAYEQYF
DNA: TGTGCCAGCAGTTTCCAGGCCGCCTACGAGCAGTACTTC

D: .
length: 12
J: TRBJ2-1
size: many
V: TRBV10-3
CDR3: CAISRAKNEQFF
DNA: TGTGCCATCAGCAGGGCTAAGAATGAGCAGTTCTTC

D: TRBD1
length: 14
J: TRBJ1-5
size: .
V: TRBV7-9
CDR3: CASSSQGGIQPQHF
DNA: TGTGCCAGCAGCTCGCAGGGGGGGATACAGCCCCAGCATTTT